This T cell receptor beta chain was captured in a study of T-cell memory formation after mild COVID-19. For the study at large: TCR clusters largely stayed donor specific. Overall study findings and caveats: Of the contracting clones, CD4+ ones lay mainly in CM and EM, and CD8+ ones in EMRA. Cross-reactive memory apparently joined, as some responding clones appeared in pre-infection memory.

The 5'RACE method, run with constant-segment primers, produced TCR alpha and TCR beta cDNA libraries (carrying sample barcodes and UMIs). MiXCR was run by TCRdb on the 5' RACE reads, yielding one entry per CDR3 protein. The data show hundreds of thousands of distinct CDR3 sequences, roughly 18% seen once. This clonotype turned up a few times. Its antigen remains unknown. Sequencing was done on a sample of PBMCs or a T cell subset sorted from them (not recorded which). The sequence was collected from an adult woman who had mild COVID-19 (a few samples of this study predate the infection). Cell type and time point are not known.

CDR3 residues: CASSSRQGDTGELFF. The CDR3 DNA reads TGTGCCAGCAGCTCACGACAGGGAGACACCGGGGAGCTGTTTTTT. The chain recombines TRBV7-2 with TRBJ2-2; 7 bases map to TRBD1. The germline V gene has CDR1 SGHTA and CDR2 FQGNSA. This CDR3 is 15 amino acids long. V was pared by 4 bases and J by 3 bases, with 5 bases of the junction left unmatched.